Below, 29 T cell receptor beta chains from the same sample are listed, as sequenced in a study of T cell responses to AZD1222 COVID-19 vaccine. Libraries were prepared by immunoSEQ multiplex PCR; TCRdb keeps only in-frame clonotypes and omits some of them. The sample holds 95,000 to 150,000 clones, over 85% seen once. The sequencing used peripheral blood, collected on day 0 of AZD1222 vaccination. All receptors come from an adult in good health.

The rearrangement links TRBV7-6 to TRBJ2-1; D might be TRBD2 (5 bases). This CDR3 comprises 16 residues. Trimming stripped 1 base from V and 6 bases from J, with 16 bases between. Germline V gene lookup returns CDR1 SGHVS and CDR2 FNYEAQ. For the CDR3, the DNA is TGTGCCAGCAGCTTAGGGACTCCGAGAGTCATCAATGAGCAGTTCTTC. It specifies CASSLGTPRVINEQFF.

The chain links TRBV3-1 (or the pseudogene TRBV3-2) to TRBJ1-2; D unclear. The CDR3 has 16 residues. Germline V lookup: CDR1 LGHDT, CDR2 YNNKEL (reference sequence). Trimming removed 0 bases from V and 8 bases from J, with 19 bases in between. CDR3 sequence reads: CASSQERPHLRGGYTF. The CDR3 region has the DNA TGTGCCAGCAGCCAAGAGAGGCCCCATCTGCGAGGCGGCTACACCTTC.

This clone came up once. The chain combines TRBV5-1 with TRBJ1-1, with D tentatively TRBD1 (5 bases). This CDR3 spans 12 amino acids. V dropped 4 bases and J dropped 5 bases, with 9 bases sitting between them. Germline values: CDR1 SGHRS, CDR2 YFSETQ. The CDR3 region is CASSQGGTEAFF. The CDR3 DNA sequence: TGCGCCAGCAGCCAGGGCGGTACTGAAGCTTTCTTT. The complete variable domain, with remaining parts taken from reference TRBV5-1 and TRBJ1-1, reads KAGVTQTPRYLIKTRGQQVTLSCSPISGHRSVSWYQQTPGQGLQFLFEYFSETQRNKGNFPGRFSGRQFSNSRSEMNVSTLELGDSALYLCASSQGGTEAFFGQGTRLTVV.

The J gene is TRBJ2-1, the V gene TRBV27; the match to TRBD1 covers 8 bases. CDR1 is MNHEY, CDR2 SMNVEV, per germline (reference sequence). The CDR3 has 18 residues. V dropped 6 bases and J dropped 6; count of bases not matched to a gene: 19. CDR3 loop: CASSFNTYGTGLINEQFF. Here the CDR3 DNA reads TGTGCCAGCAGCTTTAATACGTACGGGACAGGTCTTATCAATGAGCAGTTCTTC.

In this sample, this clone turned up a few times. The V call is TRBV30, the J call TRBJ1-4; D unresolved. CDR1 and CDR2 (germline): GTSNPN, SVGIG (reference sequence). Between the trimmed V and J ends, which lost 3 bases and 15 bases, there was a span of 17 bases. The CDR3 has 12 residues. In DNA, the CDR3 is TGTGCCTGGAGGTTTCAGAACAACGAGATGTTTTTT. It yields the protein CAWRFQNNEMFF.

The chain carries TRBV19 and TRBJ2-6; 10 bases match TRBD1. The ends lost 9 bases at V and 4 bases at J; junction bases unmatched: 9. There are 16 residues in the CDR3. Germline V gives CDR1 LNHDA, CDR2 SQIVND (reference sequence). This CDR3 is CASTGTGVSGANVLTF. In nucleotides, the CDR3 is TGTGCCAGCACCGGGACAGGGGTCTCCGGGGCCAACGTCCTGACTTTC.

Only one count was recorded for this clone. The genes are TRBV6-5 and TRBJ1-6; the match to TRBD1 covers 9 bases. The trim removed 4 bases at V and 6 bases at J, leaving 4 bases unmatched. The CDR3 has 15 amino acids. The germline V gene encodes CDR1 MNHEY and CDR2 SVGAGI. The CDR3 sequence is CASSLPGQGNSPLHF. The CDR3 nucleotides are TGTGCCAGCAGTTTACCGGGACAGGGTAATTCACCCCTCCACTTT.

The chain is built from TRBV3-1 (or the pseudogene TRBV3-2) and TRBJ1-1; D is uncertain. CDR1 is LGHDT and CDR2 is YNNKEL in the germline V gene (reference sequence). Between the trimmed V and J ends, which lost 7 bases and 5 bases, there was a span of 8 bases. This CDR3 contains 11 residues. The CDR3 reads CASTAGTEAFF. For the CDR3, the DNA is TGTGCCAGCACGGCCGGAACTGAAGCTTTCTTT.

This clone was detected only once. V is TRBV5-1 and J is TRBJ2-2; TRBD1 matches at 9 bases. CDR1 SGHRS and CDR2 YFSETQ come from the germline V gene. There are 16 residues in the CDR3. V lost 2 bases, J lost 1 base, and 3 bases stayed unmatched. CDR3 bases: TGCGCCAGCAGCTTCGGACAGGGGAGGAACACCGGGGAGCTGTTTTTT. Protein product: CASSFGQGRNTGELFF.

This clone was counted between two and nine times. V gene TRBV2 combines with J gene TRBJ1-1, with TRBD1 matching over 9 bases. Germline V lookup: CDR1 SNHLY, CDR2 FYNNEI. The CDR3 extends over 14 amino acids. V shed 6 bases, J shed 0 bases, and the junction held 2 bases outside the gene matches. This CDR3 reads CASRGQGLNTEAFF. In DNA, the CDR3 is TGTGCCAGCAGGGGACAGGGTCTGAACACTGAAGCTTTCTTT.

The gene calls are TRBV28 and TRBJ1-1; D gene uncertain. The germline gives CDR1 MDHEN, CDR2 SYDVKM. CDR3 length equals 14 residues. Trimming removed 5 bases from V and 1 base from J, with 11 bases in between. The CDR3 loop is CASSNSVPNTEAFF. In DNA, the CDR3 is TGTGCCAGCAGTAATTCCGTGCCGAACACTGAAGCTTTCTTT.

The chain has TRBV30 and TRBJ2-7; D is possibly TRBD1 or TRBD2 (6 bases each). CDR3 size: 15 residues. Germline-derived CDR1 and CDR2 are GTSNPN and SVGIG (reference sequence). V was pared by 3 bases and J by 4 bases, with 19 bases between. CDR3: CAWSPGAGYTYEQYF. Written as DNA, the CDR3 is TGTGCCTGGAGCCCGGGGGCAGGTTATACATACGAGCAGTACTTC. Looking up the rest from reference TRBV30 and TRBJ2-7 gives the full variable domain: SQTIHQWPATLVQPVGSPLSLECTVEGTSNPNLYWYRQAAGRGLQLLFYSVGIGQISSEVPQNLSASRPQDRQFILSSKKLLLSDSGFYLCAWSPGAGYTYEQYFGPGTRLTVT.

The chain employs TRBV19 and TRBJ2-1; 8 bases are shared with TRBD2. The CDR3 length is 13 residues. V shed 6 bases, J shed 2 bases, and the junction held 0 bases outside the gene matches. Germline V gives CDR1 LNHDA, CDR2 SQIVND (reference sequence). CDR3 sequence reads: CASSGGAYNEQFF. DNA for the CDR3: TGTGCCAGTAGCGGGGGGGCCTACAATGAGCAGTTCTTC.

The rearrangement links TRBV25-1 to TRBJ2-7; a weak D match, TRBD2 (7 bases). The CDR3 consists of 14 residues. Germline V gene data show CDR1 as MGHDK and CDR2 as SYGVNS. Trimming removed 1 base at V and 6 bases at J, with 13 bases between. CDR3 residues: CASSESWGGLEQYF. CDR3 bases: TGTGCCAGCAGTGAATCTTGGGGGGGGCTCGAGCAGTACTTC.

This chain uses TRBV3-1 (or the pseudogene TRBV3-2) with TRBJ2-1; no firm D call. Germline lookup yields CDR1 LGHDT and CDR2 YNNKEL (reference sequence). The V and J ends lost 0 bases and 2 bases respectively, with 8 bases between them. The CDR3 totals 15 residues. CDR3 DNA sequence: TGTGCCAGCAGCCAAGACGCCCGGCCCTACAATGAGCAGTTCTTC. Encoded protein: CASSQDARPYNEQFF.

The V gene is TRBV19, the J gene TRBJ2-5; TRBD1 or TRBD2 may be the D gene (5 bases each). Trimming shortened V by 5 bases and J by 4 bases, and 14 bases separated the two germline ends. The CDR3 is 14 residues long. CDR1 is LNHDA and CDR2 is SQIVND in the germline V gene (reference sequence). As DNA, the CDR3 is TGTGCCAGTAGTCTCGAGGGGTTCTCAGAGACCCAGTACTTC. It encodes CASSLEGFSETQYF.

In its sample, this clone was seen once. The J gene is TRBJ2-4, the V gene TRBV19; 8 nucleotides match TRBD2. In germline, CDR1 is LNHDA, CDR2 SQIVND (reference sequence). Trimming removed 3 bases from V and 6 bases from J; junction bases left unmatched: 10. CDR3 length equals 16 residues. This CDR3 is CASSMGIGTRGNIQYF. The DNA of the CDR3 is TGTGCCAGTAGTATGGGTATAGGGACTAGGGGAAACATTCAGTACTTC.

The chain couples TRBV27 to TRBJ2-7, with D tentatively TRBD1 or TRBD2 (6 bases each). The CDR3 is 14 residues long. CDR1 is MNHEY and CDR2 is SMNVEV in the germline V gene (reference sequence). V shed 8 bases and J shed 2 bases, with 16 bases lying between them. The CDR3 DNA is TGTGCCAGCTGGGGGGCAGGGGCTACCTACGAGCAGTACTTC. It yields the protein CASWGAGATYEQYF.

This CDR3 is CASSLTSGYEQYF. CDR3 DNA sequence: TGTGCCAGCAGCCTGACTAGCGGGTACGAGCAGTACTTC. The chain joins TRBV3-1 (or the pseudogene TRBV3-2) to TRBJ2-7; 10 nucleotides line up with TRBD2. This CDR3 is built from 13 residues. V gave up 4 bases and J gave up 4 bases; unmatched junction bases: 1. Germline CDR1 LGHDT, CDR2 YNNKEL (reference sequence).

This chain links TRBV19 with TRBJ2-1; the match to TRBD2 covers 8 bases. The CDR3 covers 19 residues. Trimming cost V 3 bases and J 0 bases; bases outside gene matches: 13. Germline values: CDR1 LNHDA, CDR2 SQIVND (reference sequence). The CDR3 region has the DNA TGTGCCAGTAGTATGTTGCTAAGGGATAGCGGGGCCTCCTACAATGAGCAGTTCTTC. Translation gives CASSMLLRDSGASYNEQFF.

This rearrangement joins TRBV7-7 to TRBJ2-5; 10 nucleotides line up with TRBD1. With 4 bases clipped from V and 4 bases from J, the junction kept 6 bases outside the gene matches. Germline CDR1 reads SSHAT; CDR2 reads FNYEAQ (reference sequence). There are 15 residues in the CDR3. In nucleotides, the CDR3 is TGTGCCAGCAGCTCCCGGGACAGGGGCGGAGAGACCCAGTACTTC. Its translation is CASSSRDRGGETQYF.

The rearrangement uses TRBV14 and TRBJ2-1; D might be TRBD1 or TRBD2, each matching 6 bases. There are 15 residues in the CDR3. Trimming left V 1 base short and J 11 bases short, with 18 bases between. Germline CDR1 is SGHDN and CDR2 is FVKESK. This chain's CDR3 is CASSQVGGPFFKQFF. The CDR3 bases are TGTGCCAGCAGCCAAGTAGGGGGGCCCTTCTTTAAGCAGTTCTTC.

This sequence joins TRBV19 and TRBJ1-2; TRBD1 might be the D (6 bases). Germline assignment: CDR1 LNHDA and CDR2 SQIVND (reference sequence). This CDR3 comprises 13 residues. Trimming removed 10 bases from V and 1 base from J, with 13 bases in between. CDR3 amino acids: CATQRDNNYGYTF. CDR3 nucleotides: TGTGCCACCCAGAGGGACAATAACTATGGCTACACCTTC.

V and J are TRBV3-1 (or the pseudogene TRBV3-2) and TRBJ2-7, with 10 bases that match TRBD1. Trimming at V came to 11 bases and at J to 3 bases, leaving 13 bases not matched to a gene. This CDR3 is 15 amino acids long. Germline lookup yields CDR1 LGHDT and CDR2 YNNKEL (reference sequence). This CDR3 is CAASGPGQGRYEQYF. DNA for the CDR3: TGTGCCGCCAGCGGGCCGGGACAGGGGCGCTACGAGCAGTACTTC.

The chain carries TRBV2 and TRBJ2-5; the D gene could be TRBD1 or TRBD2 (5 bases each). The CDR3 covers 13 residues. Trimming shortened V by 4 bases and J by 4 bases, and 10 bases separated the two germline ends. Germline assignment: CDR1 SNHLY and CDR2 FYNNEI. CDR3 in amino acids: CASSVEGRETQYF. The DNA for the CDR3 is TGTGCCAGCAGTGTCGAGGGGAGAGAGACCCAGTACTTC.

The rearrangement uses TRBV23-1 and TRBJ1-4, with D perhaps TRBD1 (6 bases). TRBV23-1 belongs to the ORF category, with a function that is uncertain. V was cut by 10 bases and J by 5 bases, with 23 bases left in between. This CDR3 has 16 amino acids. CDR3 region: CATRGANRELNEKLFF. CDR3 nucleotide sequence: TGCGCCACTCGGGGGGCCAACAGGGAATTGAATGAAAAACTGTTTTTT.

The chain is built from TRBV10-3 and TRBJ1-6; 9 nucleotides agree with TRBD1. The trim removed 5 bases at V and 9 bases at J, leaving 11 bases unmatched. This CDR3 is 16 amino acids long. Germline CDR1 is ENHRY and CDR2 is SYGVKD. DNA of the CDR3: TGTGCCATCAGTCCCCAGGAGACAGGGGGTGGTTCACCCCTCCACTTT. Translation gives CAISPQETGGGSPLHF.

The chain recombines TRBV5-1 with TRBJ2-5; TRBD1 matches at 8 bases. After removal of 5 bases from V and 4 bases from J, the junction contained 4 bases not matched to a gene. Germline CDR1 reads SGHRS; CDR2 reads YFSETQ. The CDR3 has 13 residues. The CDR3 bases are TGCGCCAGCAGACAGGGGGTGCTAGAGACCCAGTACTTC. As protein: CASRQGVLETQYF.

The chain carries TRBV3-1 (or the pseudogene TRBV3-2) and TRBJ2-1; 9 bases map to TRBD1. This CDR3 spans 14 amino acids. The junction had 5 bases not matched to a gene; V was cut back by 0 bases and J by 11 bases. Per germline, CDR1 LGHDT and CDR2 YNNKEL (reference sequence). The CDR3 loop is CASSQDSQGAQQFF. CDR3 nucleotides: TGTGCCAGCAGCCAAGATTCACAGGGGGCTCAGCAGTTCTTC.